These T cell receptor beta chains were read from a single sample in a study of T cell repertoires in cytomegalovirus infection. The antigens for these receptors are not known. TCRdb re-called the reads through MiXCR, storing one row per CDR3 protein. The table shows 550,000 to 850,000 distinct CDR3 sequences, with around 32% occurring only once. Specimen: cultured PBMCs, collected from culture after CMV antigen stimulation. Receptors were obtained from a human donor in good health (CMV status not recorded). Some clones in this sample may be carry-over from other donors' samples. Each CDR3 is given with its conserved first and last residue. Fields, in order: V gene, clone size, J gene, D gene, CDR3 protein, CDR3 DNA. D genes are given only for firm matches. Size tells how often a clone was seen (once, few, many) or the class of an expanded clone, and some rows leave it out.

V gene: TRBV12-3/TRBV12-4
clone size: -
J gene: TRBJ2-5
D gene: -
CDR3 protein: CASSLDHRATGTQYF
CDR3 DNA: TGTGCCAGCAGTTTAGACCACAGGGCGACAGGGACCCAGTACTTC

V gene: TRBV19
clone size: -
J gene: TRBJ2-5
D gene: TRBD1
CDR3 protein: CATRDRGHPGEETQYF
CDR3 DNA: TGTGCCACCCGGGACAGGGGGCACCCCGGGGAAGAGACCCAGTACTTC

V gene: TRBV11-2
clone size: -
J gene: TRBJ1-2
D gene: -
CDR3 protein: CASSSPGQTNYGYTF
CDR3 DNA: TGTGCCAGCAGCTCCCCCGGACAGACCAACTATGGCTACACCTTC

V gene: TRBV20-1
clone size: -
J gene: TRBJ2-2
D gene: -
CDR3 protein: CSARPTKRENTGELFF
CDR3 DNA: TGCAGTGCTAGACCCACAAAGAGGGAGAACACCGGGGAGCTGTTTTTT

V gene: TRBV5-1
clone size: few
J gene: TRBJ2-7
D gene: -
CDR3 protein: CASSLEEGSPYEQYF
CDR3 DNA: TGCGCCAGCAGCTTGGAGGAGGGGAGTCCCTACGAGCAGTACTTC

V gene: TRBV5-1
clone size: -
J gene: TRBJ2-3
D gene: TRBD1
CDR3 protein: CASKDRVADTQYF
CDR3 DNA: TGCGCCAGCAAAGACAGGGTGGCGGATACGCAGTATTTT

V gene: TRBV6-5
clone size: -
J gene: TRBJ2-5
D gene: TRBD1
CDR3 protein: CASSTGQGVTQYF
CDR3 DNA: TGTGCCAGCAGTACAGGACAGGGAGTGACCCAGTACTTC

V gene: TRBV28
clone size: few
J gene: TRBJ2-3
D gene: TRBD2
CDR3 protein: CASSLPGLAGTDTQYF
CDR3 DNA: TGTGCCAGCAGTTTACCCGGACTAGCTGGCACAGATACGCAGTATTTT

V gene: TRBV20-1
clone size: -
J gene: TRBJ2-3
D gene: TRBD1
CDR3 protein: CSARVGTALDTQYF
CDR3 DNA: TGCAGTGCTAGAGTCGGGACAGCCCTAGATACGCAGTATTTT

V gene: TRBV6-5
clone size: -
J gene: TRBJ2-7
D gene: -
CDR3 protein: CASQPQGLFEQYF
CDR3 DNA: TGTGCCAGTCAGCCCCAGGGGCTTTTCGAGCAGTACTTC

V gene: TRBV7-2
clone size: many
J gene: TRBJ2-5
D gene: -
CDR3 protein: CASSLMAGQETQYF
CDR3 DNA: TGTGCCAGCAGCTTGATGGCGGGCCAAGAGACCCAGTACTTC

V gene: TRBV7-9
clone size: few
J gene: TRBJ1-6
D gene: -
CDR3 protein: CASSENTYNSPLHF
CDR3 DNA: TGTGCCAGCAGCGAGAACACCTATAATTCACCCCTCCACTTT

V gene: TRBV6-1
clone size: -
J gene: TRBJ1-4
D gene: -
CDR3 protein: CASRVDGYNEKLFF
CDR3 DNA: TGTGCCAGCCGCGTGGACGGATATAATGAAAAACTGTTTTTT

V gene: TRBV19
clone size: -
J gene: TRBJ2-2
D gene: TRBD2
CDR3 protein: CASGTSGSASGELFF
CDR3 DNA: TGTGCCAGCGGGACTAGCGGGAGCGCGTCCGGGGAGCTGTTTTTT

V gene: TRBV3-1
clone size: -
J gene: TRBJ1-1
D gene: -
CDR3 protein: CASSEVGGVTEAFF
CDR3 DNA: TGTGCCAGCAGCGAAGTTGGGGGGGTCACTGAAGCTTTCTTT

V gene: TRBV27
clone size: -
J gene: TRBJ2-1
D gene: TRBD2
CDR3 protein: CASSPRTSVYNEQFF
CDR3 DNA: TGTGCCAGCAGTCCAAGGACTAGCGTGTACAATGAGCAGTTCTTC

V gene: TRBV2
clone size: -
J gene: TRBJ2-3
D gene: TRBD1
CDR3 protein: CAKTGVGDTQYF
CDR3 DNA: TGTGCCAAGACAGGGGTAGGAGATACGCAGTATTTT

V gene: TRBV7-2
clone size: many
J gene: TRBJ2-5
D gene: -
CDR3 protein: CASSFYRVPETQYF
CDR3 DNA: TGTGCCAGCAGCTTTTACAGGGTCCCGGAGACCCAGTACTTC

V gene: TRBV6-5
clone size: few
J gene: TRBJ1-4
D gene: -
CDR3 protein: CASSSSGRTNEKLFF
CDR3 DNA: TGTGCCAGCAGTTCCTCAGGGAGAACTAATGAAAAACTGTTTTTT

V gene: TRBV2
clone size: -
J gene: TRBJ2-1
D gene: -
CDR3 protein: CASSSRELLADEQFF
CDR3 DNA: TGTGCCAGCAGCAGCAGGGAACTACTAGCAGATGAGCAGTTCTTC

V gene: TRBV11-2
clone size: few
J gene: TRBJ1-2
D gene: TRBD1
CDR3 protein: CASSTGTARTYGYTF
CDR3 DNA: TGTGCCAGCAGCACTGGGACAGCTCGTACATATGGCTACACCTTC

V gene: TRBV7-6
clone size: many
J gene: TRBJ2-1
D gene: TRBD2
CDR3 protein: CASSLDGGGRFDEQFF
CDR3 DNA: TGTGCCAGCAGCTTAGACGGGGGGGGCAGATTCGATGAGCAGTTCTTC

V gene: TRBV2
clone size: -
J gene: TRBJ2-2
D gene: -
CDR3 protein: CASSRRPTGELFF
CDR3 DNA: TGTGCCAGCAGCAGGCGTCCCACCGGGGAGCTGTTTTTT

V gene: TRBV2
clone size: -
J gene: TRBJ2-5
D gene: TRBD2
CDR3 protein: CASRREAGEETQYF
CDR3 DNA: TGTGCCAGCAGGAGGGAAGCGGGAGAAGAGACCCAGTACTTC

V gene: TRBV7-8
clone size: few
J gene: TRBJ2-3
D gene: -
CDR3 protein: CASSSLRGDTQYF
CDR3 DNA: TGTGCCAGCAGCTCCTTGAGGGGAGATACGCAGTATTTT

V gene: TRBV7-2
clone size: many
J gene: TRBJ2-3
D gene: -
CDR3 protein: CASSFGGDTQYF
CDR3 DNA: TGTGCCAGCAGCTTTGGCGGAGATACGCAGTATTTT

V gene: TRBV5-6
clone size: -
J gene: TRBJ1-1
D gene: -
CDR3 protein: CASSFRRPGQSFF
CDR3 DNA: TGTGCCAGCAGCTTTCGTCGGCCGGGGCAGTCTTTCTTT

V gene: TRBV7-3
clone size: -
J gene: TRBJ2-3
D gene: -
CDR3 protein: CASSLSGTYTQYF
CDR3 DNA: TGTGCCAGCAGCCTCTCCGGGACTTATACGCAGTATTTT

V gene: TRBV4-1
clone size: -
J gene: TRBJ1-2
D gene: -
CDR3 protein: CASSQRVGQGREKGYTF
CDR3 DNA: TGCGCCAGCAGCCAAAGAGTCGGGCAGGGCCGAGAAAAAGGCTACACCTTC

V gene: TRBV18
clone size: -
J gene: TRBJ1-2
D gene: -
CDR3 protein: CASSPPGANYGYTF
CDR3 DNA: TGTGCCAGCTCACCACCCGGGGCTAACTATGGCTACACCTTC

V gene: TRBV7-6
clone size: many
J gene: TRBJ2-3
D gene: -
CDR3 protein: CASSLNQPKPIPDTQYF
CDR3 DNA: TGTGCCAGCAGCTTGAACCAGCCTAAACCCATACCTGATACGCAGTATTTT

V gene: TRBV7-2
clone size: -
J gene: TRBJ1-6
D gene: -
CDR3 protein: CASSLVQVGSYNSPLHF
CDR3 DNA: TGTGCCAGCAGCTTAGTACAGGTCGGGTCCTATAATTCACCCCTCCACTTT

V gene: TRBV6-1
clone size: -
J gene: TRBJ2-7
D gene: -
CDR3 protein: CASSEAGYEQYF
CDR3 DNA: TGTGCCAGCAGTGAAGCCGGTTACGAGCAGTACTTC

V gene: TRBV6-6
clone size: -
J gene: TRBJ1-1
D gene: -
CDR3 protein: CASSYPGGTAEAFF
CDR3 DNA: TGTGCCAGCAGTTACCCCGGGGGGACGGCTGAAGCTTTCTTT

V gene: TRBV7-2
clone size: -
J gene: TRBJ1-2
D gene: TRBD1
CDR3 protein: CASSSRSGQGCGYTF
CDR3 DNA: TGTGCCAGCAGCTCCAGGAGCGGACAGGGTTGTGGCTACACCTTC

V gene: TRBV7-2
clone size: -
J gene: TRBJ2-1
D gene: TRBD2
CDR3 protein: CASRSPSGGGVYNEQFF
CDR3 DNA: TGTGCCAGCAGATCCCCGAGTGGGGGGGGGGTATACAATGAGCAGTTCTTC

V gene: TRBV6-6
clone size: -
J gene: TRBJ2-7
D gene: -
CDR3 protein: CASSLAGQSGYEQYF
CDR3 DNA: TGTGCCAGCAGTCTTGCTGGACAGTCGGGCTACGAGCAGTACTTC

V gene: TRBV7-2
clone size: many
J gene: TRBJ1-2
D gene: -
CDR3 protein: CASSLTTPLYGYTF
CDR3 DNA: TGTGCCAGCAGCTTAACGACACCCTTATATGGCTACACCTTC

V gene: TRBV7-2
clone size: many
J gene: TRBJ2-4
D gene: TRBD1
CDR3 protein: CASTSDRAYIQYF
CDR3 DNA: TGTGCCAGCACCTCGGACAGGGCTTACATTCAGTACTTC

V gene: TRBV7-2
clone size: many
J gene: TRBJ2-5
D gene: -
CDR3 protein: CASSLRARGTQYF
CDR3 DNA: TGTGCCAGCAGCTTGAGGGCCCGGGGGACCCAGTACTTC

V gene: TRBV20-1
clone size: -
J gene: TRBJ2-3
D gene: -
CDR3 protein: CSARDQKSSTDTQYF
CDR3 DNA: TGCAGTGCTAGAGATCAGAAGTCTAGCACAGATACGCAGTATTTT

V gene: TRBV7-8
clone size: few
J gene: TRBJ2-5
D gene: TRBD2
CDR3 protein: CASSPRWASGSVETQYF
CDR3 DNA: TGTGCCAGCAGCCCCCGCTGGGCTAGCGGTAGTGTAGAGACCCAGTACTTC

V gene: TRBV28
clone size: -
J gene: TRBJ2-7
D gene: TRBD2
CDR3 protein: CASGLGLGAYEQYF
CDR3 DNA: TGTGCCAGCGGATTGGGACTAGGTGCCTACGAGCAGTACTTC

V gene: TRBV28
clone size: few
J gene: TRBJ2-2
D gene: TRBD2
CDR3 protein: CASSSEGLAENTGELFF
CDR3 DNA: TGTGCCAGCAGCTCTGAGGGCCTAGCGGAGAACACCGGGGAGCTGTTTTTT

V gene: TRBV7-2
clone size: many
J gene: TRBJ1-3
D gene: -
CDR3 protein: CASSFAPSSSGNTIYF
CDR3 DNA: TGTGCCAGCAGCTTCGCCCCCTCGAGCTCTGGAAACACCATATATTTT

V gene: TRBV7-2
clone size: few
J gene: TRBJ2-7
D gene: TRBD1
CDR3 protein: CASSSGQGLSYEQYF
CDR3 DNA: TGTGCCAGCAGCTCTGGACAGGGTCTTTCCTACGAGCAGTACTTC

V gene: TRBV19
clone size: -
J gene: TRBJ2-7
D gene: -
CDR3 protein: CASSMGRVWYF
CDR3 DNA: TGTGCCAGTAGTATGGGGAGAGTTTGGTACTTC

V gene: TRBV20-1
clone size: -
J gene: TRBJ1-5
D gene: -
CDR3 protein: CSASRGGPSVSQHF
CDR3 DNA: TGCAGTGCTAGCCGGGGGGGACCCTCAGTCTCTCAGCATTTT

V gene: TRBV7-8
clone size: -
J gene: TRBJ1-1
D gene: TRBD1
CDR3 protein: CASRPAGGGTEVFF
CDR3 DNA: TGTGCCAGCAGACCAGCCGGAGGGGGCACTGAAGTTTTCTTT

V gene: TRBV7-2
clone size: few
J gene: TRBJ2-5
D gene: -
CDR3 protein: CASNQHTGETQYF
CDR3 DNA: TGTGCCAGCAACCAGCACACGGGGGAGACCCAGTACTTC

V gene: TRBV11-2
clone size: -
J gene: TRBJ1-4
D gene: -
CDR3 protein: CASSRGEPGTNEKLFF
CDR3 DNA: TGTGCCAGCAGCCGGGGGGAGCCGGGAACTAATGAAAAACTGTTTTTT

V gene: TRBV6-2/TRBV6-3
clone size: few
J gene: TRBJ1-2
D gene: -
CDR3 protein: CASSRTTAGSGYGYTF
CDR3 DNA: TGTGCCAGCAGTCGAACGACAGCAGGGTCGGGGTATGGCTACACCTTC

V gene: TRBV7-9
clone size: many
J gene: TRBJ1-4
D gene: TRBD1
CDR3 protein: CASRLTGGNEKLFF
CDR3 DNA: TGTGCCAGCAGGCTGACAGGGGGAAATGAAAAACTGTTTTTT